This TCR beta chain was captured in a study of synovial regulatory T cells in juvenile arthritis. The table came from immunoSEQ multiplex PCR; TCRdb's copy has only in-frame clones and leaves some out. The sample table includes about 1,400 clones. Germline CDR1 MNHNY, CDR2 SVGAGI (reference sequence). There are 15 residues in the CDR3. There is no recorded DNA. Matched peripheral blood accompanied the synovial fluid taken from each patient with active arthritis. This chain connects TRBV6-6 to TRBJ2-5; the TCRdb D gene call, TRBD1, has no DNA to confirm it. Source material: Treg cells from the synovium. This clonotype was obtained from a donor between 2 and 35 years old with juvenile idiopathic arthritis. CDR3 amino acids: CASSYSGRGQETQYF.